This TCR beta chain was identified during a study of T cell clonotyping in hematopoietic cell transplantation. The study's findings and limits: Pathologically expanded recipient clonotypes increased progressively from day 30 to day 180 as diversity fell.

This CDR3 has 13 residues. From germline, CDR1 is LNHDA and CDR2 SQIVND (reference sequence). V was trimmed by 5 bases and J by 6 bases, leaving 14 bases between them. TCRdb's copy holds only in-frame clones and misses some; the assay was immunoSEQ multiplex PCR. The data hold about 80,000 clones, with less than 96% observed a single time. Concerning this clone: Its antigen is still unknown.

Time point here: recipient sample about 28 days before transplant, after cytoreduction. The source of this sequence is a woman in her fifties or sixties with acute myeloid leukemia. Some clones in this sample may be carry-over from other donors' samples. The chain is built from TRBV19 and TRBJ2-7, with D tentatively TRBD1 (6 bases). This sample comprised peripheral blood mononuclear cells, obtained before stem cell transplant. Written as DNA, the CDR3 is TGTGCCAGTAGTTCACCGGGGACAATCGAGCAGTACTTC. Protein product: CASSSPGTIEQYF.